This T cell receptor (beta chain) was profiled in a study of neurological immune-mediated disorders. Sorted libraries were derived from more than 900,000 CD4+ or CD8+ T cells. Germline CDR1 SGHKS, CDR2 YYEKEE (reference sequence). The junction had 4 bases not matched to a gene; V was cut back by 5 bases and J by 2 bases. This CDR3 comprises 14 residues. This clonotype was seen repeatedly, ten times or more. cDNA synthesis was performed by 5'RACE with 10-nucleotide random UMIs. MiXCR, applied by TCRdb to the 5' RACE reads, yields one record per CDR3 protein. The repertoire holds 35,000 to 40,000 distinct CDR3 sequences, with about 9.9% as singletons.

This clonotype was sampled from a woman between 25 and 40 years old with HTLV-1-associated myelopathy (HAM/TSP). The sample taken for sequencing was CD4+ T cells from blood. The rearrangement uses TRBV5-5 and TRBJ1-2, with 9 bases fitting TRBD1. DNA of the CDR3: TGTGCCAGCAGTCGGGACAGGGTAAACTATGGCTACACCTTC. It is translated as CASSRDRVNYGYTF.